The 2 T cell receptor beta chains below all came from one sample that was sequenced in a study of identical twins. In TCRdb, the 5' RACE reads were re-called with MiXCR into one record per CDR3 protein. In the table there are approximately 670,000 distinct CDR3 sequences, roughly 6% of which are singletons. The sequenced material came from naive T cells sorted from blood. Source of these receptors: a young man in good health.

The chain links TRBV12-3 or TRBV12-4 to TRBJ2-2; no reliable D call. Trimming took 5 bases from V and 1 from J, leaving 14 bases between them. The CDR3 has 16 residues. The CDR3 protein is CASSHDKGMNTGELFF. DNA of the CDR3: TGTGCCAGCAGTCATGACAAGGGCATGAACACCGGGGAGCTGTTTTTT.

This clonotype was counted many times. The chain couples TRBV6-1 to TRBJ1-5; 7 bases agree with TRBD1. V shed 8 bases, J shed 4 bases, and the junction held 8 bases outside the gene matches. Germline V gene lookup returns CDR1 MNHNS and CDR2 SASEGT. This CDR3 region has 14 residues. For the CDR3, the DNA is TGTGCCAGCGGCAACAGGGGCTATAATCAGCCCCAGCATTTT. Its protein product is CASGNRGYNQPQHF.